The subject of this entry is one TCR beta chain. What it binds is not known. This sample is part of a study of CD8 T cell repertoires and HIV-1 epitope variants. Study-wide context: Epitopes were three Gag families plus Nef HW9 and YT9. 1M T cells were kept uncultured as a baseline. A roughly ten-day culture received IL-2, IL-7 and IL-15 on days 3 and 7.

Sequenced by immunoSEQ multiplex PCR; TCRdb stores in-frame clones only, minus some. In the table there are over 4,500 clones, approximately 70% of which are singletons. Germline-derived CDR1 and CDR2 are SGHTA and FQGTGA. CDR3 length equals 15 residues. Trimming pared 2 bases from V and 2 bases from J, leaving 7 bases between. This sequence was found in a male donor with HIV. J is TRBJ2-6 and V is TRBV7-3; D gene unclear. The sample comprised cultured CD8+ T cells derived from PBMCs. CDR3 loop: CASSLGQAGANVLTF. The CDR3 nucleotides are TGTGCCAGCAGCTTAGGGCAGGCTGGGGCCAACGTCCTGACTTTC.